The source of this TCR beta chain is a study of blood T cell repertoires in COVID-19. Looking at the study overall: Researchers got acute and convalescent COVID-19 samples from the United States, Italy and Spain.

The data were produced by immunoSEQ multiplex PCR, yet TCRdb's version contains in-frame clones alone and is incomplete. The sample holds approximately 300,000 clones, about 84% seen once. CDR1 is MNHEY, CDR2 SMNVEV, per germline (reference sequence). V dropped 5 bases and J dropped 3; count of bases not matched to a gene: 5. The CDR3 length is 14 residues. The chain has TRBV27 and TRBJ1-2, with 8 bases identical to TRBD1. Sequencing input: peripheral blood. This sequence was found in a woman between 45 and 65 years old with acute or convalescent COVID-19. The CDR3 region is CASSTQTGDYGYTF. The CDR3 DNA reads as TGTGCCAGCAGTACTCAGACAGGGGACTATGGCTACACCTTC.